This TCR beta chain was sequenced for a study of metastatic and nonmetastatic thyroid tumors. Germline assignment: CDR1 MGHRA and CDR2 YSYEKL. V shed 4 bases and J 3 bases; nucleotides not matched to a gene: 11. The CDR3 has 17 amino acids. TCRdb re-called clones from the PCR reads using MiXCR. The sample lists about 45,000 clones; roughly 4% were seen once. No patient had received any treatment before thyroid surgery. This clone was counted many times. Sequenced sample: blood. This TCR derives from a female donor with papillary thyroid cancer or a benign thyroid nodule (not recorded which). Some clones in this sample may be carry-over from other donors' samples. This sequence joins TRBV4-1 and TRBJ2-7, with 11 nucleotides matching TRBD2. CDR3 sequence reads: CASSLTPIGTSGYEQYF. The CDR3 nucleotides are TGCGCCAGCAGCCTAACACCTATCGGGACTAGCGGCTACGAGCAGTACTTC.